This T cell receptor beta chain came from a study of cytotoxic CD8 clonotypes in ibrutinib-treated CLL. Study-level results: Public clonotypes were seen rarely and were contracted or stable on treatment.

On this clone: Antigen unknown.

The method was immunoSEQ multiplex PCR; TCRdb's version includes in-frame clones alone and lacks a portion of them. The sample has over 150,000 clones; roughly 80% are singletons. The receptor was derived from a human donor with chronic lymphocytic leukemia. Sequences were derived from PBMCs, sampled after 12 months of ibrutinib treatment.

CDR3 region: CASSFVGTYEQYF. In DNA, the CDR3 is TGTGCCAGCAGCTTTGTGGGGACCTACGAGCAGTACTTC. The chain is built from TRBV13 and TRBJ2-7, with D uncertain. V lost 3 bases and J lost 2, with 8 bases in between. Germline loops: CDR1 PRHDT, CDR2 FYEKMQ (reference sequence). CDR3 length equals 13 residues.